This T cell receptor (beta chain) was captured by sequencing in a study of regulatory T cells in long-lasting Graves disease listed by TCRdb under 2021. For context, the study as a whole: Antithyroid drugs had been taken for less than 3 months by newly diagnosed Graves' disease patients. This study used TCR sequencing and RNA sequencing of peripheral blood to compare persistent Graves' disease patients against newly diagnosed Graves' disease patients. The study took place in China and was registered as a clinical trial. TCR sequencing covered some 13 persistent and around 20 newly diagnosed Graves' disease patients, about 35 samples in total.

Study-wide conclusions, independent of this receptor: Sequencing and analysis were restricted to the TCR beta chain. Persistent patients shared more public clonotypes among themselves (around 2,500) than newly diagnosed patients did (approximately 970). As a limitation, the authors acknowledged that the small sample size may reduce accuracy. Persistent Graves' disease patients showed lower TCR Shannon entropy and fewer highly expanded clones than newly diagnosed patients, suggesting clonal expansion. Only peripheral blood was studied, because thyroid tissue, the primary lesion, was inaccessible.

Libraries were constructed by multiplex PCR. Sequencing was performed on an Illumina HiSeq 4000. To build TCR beta libraries, CDR3 regions were amplified by Arm-PCR using iRepertoire HTBI primers. Before sequencing, the PCR products went through gel purification. Under the source paper's analysis protocol: Gene usage analysis of CDR3 amino acid clonotypes relied on the roughly 64 TRBV and 12 to 15 TRBJ segments identified across samples. COPE and FqMerger were used to merge filtered high-quality paired reads into contigs. BLAST was used to align contigs to the IMGT TRBV, TRBD and TRBJ reference genes, and CDR3 was defined following IMGT. Clonotypes above 0.1% frequency were classified as highly expanded clones. Shannon entropy served as the measure of repertoire diversity, while the Gini coefficient captured V-J evenness. A clonotype was considered public if more than one individual shared it. TCRdb's own reprocessing of the public reads used fastp at Q25 and MiXCR and kept productive beta chains. Each record represents a unique CDR3 protein, reported with the most common genes and DNA among its rows. What appears here as the V and J calls and clone size reflects TCRdb's work, not the paper's. The sample table contains approximately 470,000 distinct CDR3 sequences; only one count was recorded for roughly 16% of them. 9% to 15% of the sample comes from the top ten.

This clonotype has only a few counts. No cognate antigen has been identified for it. No base quality values were provided; no much bigger clone lies one nucleotide off. This specimen's time point label, interpreted: newly diagnosed GD, antithyroid drugs for less than 3 months. RNA was extracted from PBMCs in TRIzol for both TCR sequencing and RNA sequencing. The diagnosis of Graves' disease followed American Thyroid Association guidelines. The patients came from an endocrinology department in Xi'an, China. Each patient gave 7.5 to 10 milliliters of peripheral blood, collected in an EDTA anticoagulant tube. Ficoll Paque Plus density gradient separation was used to isolate PBMCs, and no additional T cell sorting was done. An Agilent 2100 Bioanalyzer and agarose gel were used to check RNA quality, and a NanoDrop 2000 was used to measure RNA concentration. This sample was also put to use in a study of T cells in Graves' hyperthyroidism and ophthalmopathy. As the second publication notes: A patient counted as having stable Graves' hyperthyroidism if no progression to ophthalmopathy occurred over 18 months of follow-up. Hyperthyroidism patients were newly diagnosed, had a disease duration of under 2 months, and were aged 18 to 65 years. The study excluded patients with uncontrolled infections, other autoimmune diseases, pregnancy or lactation. Diagnoses were based on clinical symptoms, serum thyroxine and TRAb, thyroid ultrasound and orbital computed tomography. The TCR CDR3 was subjected to a first round of RT-PCR using the HTBI primer set and the Qiagen OneStep RT-PCR kit. Most expanded thyroid clonotypes (frequency above 0.001) were also detected in blood, a finding suggesting that blood repertoires may reflect thyroid immune responses. Ophthalmopathy was separated from stable hyperthyroidism by a 13 V-J signature model, with approximately 86% sensitivity and about 81% specificity obtained in cross-validation and 80%/75% obtained in testing. In validation, the model predicted progression to ophthalmopathy with around 71% sensitivity and around 72% specificity, a median of approximately 6.5 months before onset. A discovery cohort of roughly 96 patients, 43 with Graves' ophthalmopathy and 55 to 60 with stable Graves' hyperthyroidism, was used to find distinguishing TCR V-J signatures. Prospective prediction of ophthalmopathy was tested in an independent validation cohort consisting of 18 hyperthyroidism patients and approximately 16 patients who later progressed to ophthalmopathy. The 100 discovery patients were divided at random into training and test sets in a 7:3 ratio. Thyroid tissue and blood T-cell repertoires from over 5 Graves' hyperthyroidism patients were also compared in the study. Once sampling was done, hyperthyroidism patients were given methimazole at a starting dose of 30 mg daily, whereas ophthalmopathy patients were given high-dose intravenous methylprednisolone. Libraries were constructed in a second round of multiplex PCR, after which size selection and purification were carried out. Paired-end sequencing of the libraries was performed with 100 bp reads on an Illumina HiSeq2000. SOAPnuke was used to process the raw data, with reads discarded if the reads contained adapters or uncalled bases, had a mean Phred below 15, or lacked an exact constant-primer or identifier match. COPE v1.2.5 was used to merge high-quality paired reads, and clonotypes were defined as unique nucleotide sequences. MiTCR v1.1 was used to align the clonotypes against IMGT TRBV, TRBD and TRBJ reference segments. The analysis was restricted to V-J combinations with a frequency above 0.0001, which together covered about 99% of the repertoires. A TCS score was defined as the ratio between F50 (clonal expansion) and ExV (chaos), using BLOSUM62-based TCRdist between CDR3 peptides within each V-J. Welch's t-statistics and random forest reduced approximately 520 V-J features to roughly 13, which were used in a naive Bayes classifier (R e1071). Sample size was not statistically predetermined, and investigators were not blinded to group allocation. The paper reports TCR Vbeta CDR3 sequencing of roughly 140 peripheral blood samples: 43 ophthalmopathy, some 80 hyperthyroidism and around 17 progressor patients.

The specimen was peripheral blood mononuclear cells (PBMCs), collected at new diagnosis, from a patient treated with antithyroid drugs. The receptor comes from a man aged 35-49 years with Graves disease. Donor details come from another sample of the same person, matched by shared clones.

This receptor carries the CDR3 CASRTGTGGLQPQHF. Here is the DNA: TGTGCCAGCAGAACCGGGACAGGGGGACTTCAGCCCCAGCATTTT. The chain joins TRBV2 to TRBJ1-5; 11 central bases correspond to TRBD1. Clipping removes 6 bases from V and 6 bases from J, with 7 as the unmatched junction base count. Reading the germline V gene gives CDR1 SNHLY and CDR2 FYNNEI. Counted from cysteine to phenylalanine, this CDR3 has 15 amino acids. Only the CDR3 DNA stays, 45 bases, in frame from base 1.